Listed here are 18 T cell receptor beta chains from one sample, sequenced in a study of shared clonotypes between healthy human individuals (TCRdb year 2020). The library was built by means of the immunoSEQ multiplex PCR assay. The source is immuneACCESS, and TCRdb retained only in-frame sequences with V and J called. Part of the clones is not carried over; for the studies checked, unresolved V genes explain less than half of this, and the remainder is unexplained. This sample lists over 850,000 clones; around 78% were detected once. The ten biggest clones cover 0.6% to 0.7% of the sample. Sequencing was performed on memory CD4+ T cells from PBMCs. The cell subset or site tag for this specimen amounts to: CD45RA-negative fraction. The receptors originated from a man between 18 and 29 years old in good health. Some clones in this sample may be carry-over from other donors' samples.

The sample holds a few counts of this clone. The chain carries TRBV5-1 and TRBJ2-7, with 9 nucleotides matching TRBD2. Germline lookup yields CDR1 SGHRS and CDR2 YFSETQ. This CDR3 has 13 amino acids. Trimming took 5 bases from V and 7 from J; bases not matched to a gene: 7. The CDR3 nucleotides are TGCGCCAGCAGAACCGGGACTAGCTGGGAGCAGTACTTC. Translated, it gives CASRTGTSWEQYF. Variable domain in full (rest from reference TRBV5-1 and TRBJ2-7): KAGVTQTPRYLIKTRGQQVTLSCSPISGHRSVSWYQQTPGQGLQFLFEYFSETQRNKGNFPGRFSGRQFSNSRSEMNVSTLELGDSALYLCASRTGTSWEQYFGPGTRLTVT.

This clone came up many times. The chain recombines TRBV7-8 with TRBJ2-7, with 7 nucleotides matching TRBD1. The CDR3 loop spans 13 amino acids. Per the germline V gene, CDR1 is SGHVS and CDR2 is FQNEAQ. Trimming cost V 4 bases and J 2 bases; bases outside gene matches: 2. The CDR3 region has the DNA TGTGCCAGCAGCTGGGGACAGACCTACGAGCAGTACTTC. Protein: CASSWGQTYEQYF.

This sequence joins TRBV6-1 and TRBJ1-3; 7 bases map to TRBD1. The trim removed 7 bases at V and 13 bases at J, leaving 13 bases unmatched. CDR1 is MNHNS, CDR2 SASEGT, per germline. This CDR3 is built from 13 residues. The CDR3 here is CASTTGTVPTIYF. The DNA for the CDR3 is TGTGCCAGCACCACCGGGACAGTCCCGACTATATATTTT.

In regard to this clone: A far larger clone is just one base off, so this is likely a read error. The gene calls are TRBV2 and TRBJ2-3; a weak D match, TRBD2 (6 bases). Germline loops: CDR1 SNHLY, CDR2 FYNNEI. The CDR3 covers 16 residues. The CDR3 reads CANSDHQAGRTDTQYF. The CDR3 DNA reads TGTGCCAACAGTGATCATCAGGCGGGACGCACAGATACGCAGTATTTT.

This clone was detected a few times. This probably arose from a read error, given a far larger clone one base away. CDR3 bases: TGTGCCAGCAGCTTGGAACCAGTAGTTCGAAATGGCTACGCCTTC. Its translation is CASSLEPVVRNGYAF. The V call is TRBV5-8, the J call TRBJ1-2; D is unclear. The CDR3 runs 15 residues. CDR1 and CDR2 (germline): SGHTS, YDEGEE.

This chain joins TRBV19 and TRBJ2-7; 8 bases agree with TRBD1. The CDR3 spans 16 residues. Germline values: CDR1 LNHDA, CDR2 SQIVND (reference sequence). Trimming cost V 5 bases and J 4 bases; bases outside gene matches: 13. CDR3: CASSALPGQEKYEQYF. Written as DNA, the CDR3 is TGTGCCAGTAGTGCCCTCCCGGGACAGGAAAAGTACGAGCAGTACTTC.

V and J are TRBV5-1 and TRBJ2-1; no clear D. CDR1 and CDR2 (germline): SGHRS, YFSETQ. There are 13 residues in the CDR3. The germline V and J ends were trimmed by 7 bases and 2 bases, with 10 bases remaining between them. The CDR3 region is CASAASAYNEQFF. In DNA, the CDR3 is TGCGCCAGCGCCGCGAGTGCCTACAATGAGCAGTTCTTC.

This clone was detected ten times or more. The genes are TRBV10-3 and TRBJ1-4; D may be TRBD1 (5 bases). This CDR3 has 14 amino acids. The germline V gene encodes CDR1 ENHRY and CDR2 SYGVKD. V was clipped by 10 bases and J by 3 bases, with 15 bases between them. The CDR3 bases are TGTGCCACCAGGGTTGGGGCGGCTAATGAAAAACTGTTTTTT. Translated: CATRVGAANEKLFF.

The CDR3: CASRGGSSGYTF. The CDR3, as DNA: TGTGCCAGCAGGGGGGGATCCTCGGGCTACACCTTC. The chain joins TRBV6-5 to TRBJ1-2; perhaps TRBD1 as D (5 bases). Trimming removed 6 bases at V and 8 bases at J, with 13 bases between. The CDR3 loop spans 12 amino acids. Germline-derived CDR1 and CDR2 are MNHEY and SVGAGI.

This rearrangement joins TRBV28 to TRBJ2-2, with 8 bases identical to TRBD1. The CDR3 is 15 amino acids. Germline V gene lookup returns CDR1 MDHEN and CDR2 SYDVKM. V dropped 4 bases and J dropped 5; count of bases not matched to a gene: 6. The CDR3 nucleotides read TGTGCCAGCAGTTCTTCAGGGGGCCGGACCGGGGAGCTGTTTTTT. It yields the protein CASSSSGGRTGELFF.

Of note for this clone: This specimen includes other DNA sequences encoding the same CDR3. The chain carries TRBV4-1 and TRBJ2-5; tentatively, D is TRBD1 or TRBD2 (5 bases each). This CDR3 is 14 amino acids long. V was trimmed by 1 base and J by 3 bases, leaving 9 bases between them. Germline CDR1 and CDR2: MGHRA and YSYEKL. The CDR3 DNA is TGCGCCAGCAGCCAAGGAGGGGAGAAAGAGACCCAGTACTTC. Its protein product is CASSQGGEKETQYF.

This chain uses TRBV6-1 with TRBJ2-1, with D hard to call. The CDR3 runs 14 residues. The germline gives CDR1 MNHNS, CDR2 SASEGT. Trimming cost V 6 bases and J 9 bases, with 18 bases left between them. CDR3 protein: CASSLGWVRAEQFF. DNA for the CDR3: TGTGCCAGCAGCCTAGGCTGGGTTCGGGCTGAGCAGTTCTTC.

The chain recombines TRBV18 with TRBJ1-2, with D possibly TRBD1 on 6 matching bases. Trimming cost V 6 bases and J 6 bases, with 14 bases left between them. The CDR3 sequence is 13 residues long. From germline, CDR1 is KGHSH and CDR2 LQKENI. CDR3 DNA: TGTGCCAGCTCGCCAACCGGACAGCATGGCTACACCTTC. It codes for CASSPTGQHGYTF.

Of note for this clone: A far larger clone is a single base away, which makes a read error likely. The sample carries other DNA sequences with the same CDR3. The CDR3 is CASSPGLATTRNNEQFF. CDR3 nucleotides: TGTGCCAGCAGCCCGGGACTAGCGACTACCCGAAACAATGAGCAGTTCTTC. V gene TRBV2 combines with J gene TRBJ2-1; 10 bases map to TRBD2. The CDR3 runs 17 residues. V trimming: 6 bases; J trimming: 5 bases; junction bases outside the gene matches: 13. Germline V CDR1 and CDR2: SNHLY, FYNNEI.

Only a few counts were recorded for this clone. A much larger clone lies a single base off, so this may be a read error. This CDR3 is also generated by other DNA sequences in the sample. The chain employs TRBV7-2 and TRBJ1-5; 7 bases match TRBD1. This CDR3 has 14 residues. Germline loops: CDR1 SGHTA, CDR2 FQGNSA. J gave up 4 bases and V 1 base, and 1 base lay outside the gene matches. The CDR3 DNA reads as TGTGCCAGCAGCTTAGACAGGGGAAATCAGCCCCAGCATTTT. Protein sequence: CASSLDRGNQPQHF.

This chain connects TRBV4-2 to TRBJ2-7, with TRBD2 identical over 13 bases. This CDR3 spans 18 amino acids. J was trimmed by 1 base and V by 4 bases; bases with no gene match: 10. The V gene's germline CDR1 is LGHNA and CDR2 YNFKEQ. The CDR3 region has the DNA TGTGCCAGCAGCCGAACACTAGCGGGAGGGCCTGTATCCTACGAGCAGTACTTC. Translation: CASSRTLAGGPVSYEQYF.

A word on this clone: This sample also contains other DNA sequences that code for the same CDR3. In nucleotides, the CDR3 is TGTGCCAGTTTGGACAGCAGAAACACCATATATTTT. The encoded protein is CASLDSRNTIYF. The chain couples TRBV28 to TRBJ1-3; a possible D gene is TRBD1 (6 bases). Germline V CDR1 and CDR2: MDHEN, SYDVKM. With 9 bases removed from V and 5 bases from J, the gap between germline ends came to 11 bases. The CDR3 runs 12 residues.

This rearrangement joins TRBV5-4 to TRBJ1-4; 12 bases are a match to TRBD1. V shed 3 bases, J shed 10 bases, and the junction held 7 bases outside the gene matches. CDR1 SGHNT and CDR2 YYREEE come from the germline V gene (reference sequence). This CDR3 has 15 amino acids. The CDR3 DNA sequence: TGTGCCAGCAGCTCCCCCGGGACAGGGGGCCTAAAACTGTTTTTT. This sequence encodes CASSSPGTGGLKLFF. Supplemented by reference TRBV5-4 and TRBJ1-4, the full variable domain reads ETGVTQSPTHLIKTRGQQVTLRCSSQSGHNTVSWYQQALGQGPQFIFQYYREEENGRGNFPPRFSGLQFPNYSSELNVNALELDDSALYLCASSSPGTGGLKLFFGSGTQLSVL.